These 23 T cell receptor beta chains share one sample of origin, sequenced in a study of graft-versus-host responses after intestinal transplantation. Data came from immunoSEQ multiplex PCR; TCRdb stores just in-frame clones and leaves some out. The table lists 65,000 to 85,000 clones, roughly 92% of them singletons. Source: bone marrow, taken 734 days after intestinal transplantation. These receptors originate from a human patient who received an intestinal transplant, so some T cells may come from the graft donor.

The rearrangement joins TRBV25-1 to TRBJ2-1, with D unclear. The germline V gene encodes CDR1 MGHDK and CDR2 SYGVNS. The CDR3 is 15 amino acids. V shed 2 bases and J shed 4 bases, with 12 bases lying between them. CDR3 sequence (DNA): TGTGCCAGCAGTGAACCCTCCGTGATTTACAATGAGCAGTTCTTC. It yields the protein CASSEPSVIYNEQFF.

The chain recombines TRBV14 with TRBJ1-1, with D possibly being TRBD1 (5 bases). This CDR3 contains 15 residues. V dropped 4 bases and J dropped 3 bases, with 15 bases sitting between them. The germline CDR1 and CDR2 sequences are SGHDN and FVKESK. DNA for the CDR3: TGTGCCAGCAGCCTGGTGGCAGGGCGGTACACTGAAGCTTTCTTT. Translation gives CASSLVAGRYTEAFF. Full variable domain (missing parts from reference TRBV14 and TRBJ1-1): EAGVTQFPSHSVIEKGQTVTLRCDPISGHDNLYWYRRVMGKEIKFLLHFVKESKQDESGMPNNRFLAERTGGTYSTLKVQPAELEDSGVYFCASSLVAGRYTEAFFGQGTRLTVV.

This clone showed up just a few times. V gene TRBV27 combines with J gene TRBJ2-7; possible D gene TRBD1, 6 bases. Germline loops: CDR1 MNHEY, CDR2 SMNVEV (reference sequence). The CDR3 runs to 14 residues. V lost 4 bases and J 5 bases, leaving 15 bases between the germline ends. CDR3 nucleotide sequence: TGTGCCAGCAGTTCGGGCAGGGGTAACGACGAGCAGTACTTC. It is translated as CASSSGRGNDEQYF.

J is TRBJ2-2 and V is TRBV27; no reliable D call. The V end lost 4 bases, the J end lost 1 base, and 7 bases lay between the germline ends. CDR1 and CDR2 from the germline V gene are MNHEY and SMNVEV (reference sequence). The CDR3 covers 14 residues. CDR3 nucleotide sequence: TGTGCCAGCAGTTGGCGCATGAACACCGGGGAGCTGTTTTTT. Translated: CASSWRMNTGELFF.

The chain has TRBV9 and TRBJ1-2, with D unresolved. Trimming removed 4 bases at V and 5 bases at J, with 21 bases between. The CDR3 sequence is 16 residues long. Per germline, CDR1 SGDLS and CDR2 YYNGEE. CDR3 protein: CASSIHMTEDLYGYTF. The CDR3 DNA reads TGTGCCAGCAGCATCCATATGACGGAAGATCTTTATGGCTACACCTTC.

The chain uses TRBV6-1 and TRBJ2-7; TRBD1 matches 8 bases. The CDR3 extends over 13 amino acids. V lost 4 bases, J lost 6 bases, and 5 bases stayed unmatched. Germline assignment: CDR1 MNHNS and CDR2 SASEGT. This chain's CDR3 is CASSVGDRGEQYF. CDR3 nucleotide sequence: TGTGCCAGCAGTGTTGGAGACAGGGGCGAGCAGTACTTC.

The J gene is TRBJ2-7, the V gene TRBV5-6; D is unclear. The germline gives CDR1 SGHDT, CDR2 YYEEEE. Trimming took 2 bases from V and 6 from J, leaving 6 bases between them. The CDR3 loop spans 11 amino acids. As DNA, the CDR3 is TGTGCCAGCAGCTTAGGCCCCGAGCAGTACTTC. The encoded protein is CASSLGPEQYF.

The chain combines TRBV7-9 with TRBJ2-2, with D hard to call. Looked up from germline, CDR1 is SEHNR and CDR2 is FQNEAQ (reference sequence). The CDR3 contains 11 residues. Trimming shortened V by 3 bases and J by 7 bases, and 3 bases separated the two germline ends. The CDR3: CASSFRGELFF. The CDR3 DNA reads TGTGCCAGCAGCTTCCGCGGGGAGCTGTTTTTT.

V gene TRBV18 combines with J gene TRBJ1-5; TRBD1 is a possible D gene (5 bases). The CDR3 loop spans 15 amino acids. The V end was cut by 2 bases, the J end by 0 bases, with 8 bases between. Germline lookup yields CDR1 KGHSH and CDR2 LQKENI. The CDR3 loop reads CASSPDSYSNQPQHF. The CDR3 bases are TGTGCCAGCTCACCAGACAGCTATAGCAATCAGCCCCAGCATTTT.

The rearrangement links TRBV7-9 to TRBJ1-2, with 7 bases matching TRBD1. CDR1 is SEHNR and CDR2 is FQNEAQ in the germline V gene (reference sequence). The CDR3 has 14 amino acids. V shed 3 bases and J 5 bases; nucleotides not matched to a gene: 6. The CDR3 DNA follows: TGTGCCAGCAGCTTGACGGACAGGAATTATGGCTACACCTTC. The encoded protein is CASSLTDRNYGYTF.

The DNA for the CDR3 is TGCGCCAGCAGCTTTGCTATCCCCGGCTCCTACGAGCAGTACTTC. Its translation is CASSFAIPGSYEQYF. The genes are TRBV5-1 and TRBJ2-7; no definite D call. The CDR3 contains 15 residues. Per the germline V gene, CDR1 is SGHRS and CDR2 is YFSETQ. The V gene lost 2 bases and the J gene lost 0 bases, with 12 bases spanning the gap.

The genes are TRBV29-1 and TRBJ2-1; TRBD2 matches 9 bases. Germline-derived CDR1 and CDR2 are SQVTM and ANQGSEA. The CDR3 has 14 amino acids. Unmatched junction bases numbered 0, after V lost 0 bases and J lost 3 bases. CDR3 region: CSVEELAGYNEQFF. The CDR3 coding sequence is TGCAGCGTTGAAGAACTAGCGGGCTACAATGAGCAGTTCTTC.

The chain has TRBV19 and TRBJ2-1; D is unresolved. This CDR3 has 15 residues. V was trimmed by 3 bases and J by 0 bases, leaving 9 bases between them. Germline V gene lookup returns CDR1 LNHDA and CDR2 SQIVND (reference sequence). This chain's CDR3 is CASSMGASSYNEQFF. The CDR3 DNA sequence: TGTGCCAGTAGTATGGGTGCGAGCTCCTACAATGAGCAGTTCTTC.

The chain has TRBV5-4 and TRBJ2-7; D is unresolved. CDR1 is SGHNT and CDR2 is YYREEE in the germline V gene (reference sequence). The V end was cut by 3 bases, the J end by 2 bases, with 15 bases between. The CDR3 is made up of 15 amino acids. The CDR3 DNA is TGTGCCAGCAGCTCACTCGGCGAGGCTGCCTACGAGCAGTACTTC. Translating it yields CASSSLGEAAYEQYF.

This clone appeared once. The genes are TRBV4-2 and TRBJ2-4; D is unclear. Germline CDR1 is LGHNA and CDR2 is YNFKEQ. V was trimmed by 4 bases and J by 4 bases, leaving 11 bases between them. The CDR3 extends over 14 amino acids. The CDR3 spells CASSPGEEKNIQYF. Here the CDR3 DNA reads TGTGCCAGCAGCCCAGGCGAGGAGAAAAACATTCAGTACTTC.

This chain connects TRBV5-4 to TRBJ1-1; TRBD1 is a possible D gene (5 bases). Trimming left V 4 bases short and J 4 bases short, with 14 bases between. Germline V gene data show CDR1 as SGHNT and CDR2 as YYREEE (reference sequence). CDR3 length equals 14 residues. CDR3 residues: CASSPTGGGTEAFF. CDR3 coding DNA: TGTGCCAGCAGCCCAACAGGCGGGGGCACTGAAGCTTTCTTT. The variable domain in full, completed from reference TRBV5-4 and TRBJ1-1, reads ETGVTQSPTHLIKTRGQQVTLRCSSQSGHNTVSWYQQALGQGPQFIFQYYREEENGRGNFPPRFSGLQFPNYSSELNVNALELDDSALYLCASSPTGGGTEAFFGQGTRLTVV.

The chain joins TRBV9 to TRBJ2-1; 11 nucleotides line up with TRBD1. V dropped 0 bases and J dropped 10; count of bases not matched to a gene: 6. Germline-derived CDR1 and CDR2 are SGDLS and YYNGEE. This CDR3 has 15 amino acids. CDR3 in amino acids: CASSVAGQGVGEQFF. The CDR3 coding sequence is TGTGCCAGCAGCGTAGCGGGACAGGGGGTCGGGGAGCAGTTCTTC. The full variable domain, its missing parts supplied by reference TRBV9 and TRBJ2-1, is DSGVTQTPKHLITATGQRVTLRCSPRSGDLSVYWYQQSLDQGLQFLIQYYNGEERAKGNILERFSAQQFPDLHSELNLSSLELGDSALYFCASSVAGQGVGEQFFGPGTRLTVL.

This clone has just a few counts. This rearrangement joins TRBV6-4 to TRBJ2-1; D not certain. The V and J ends lost 2 bases and 0 bases respectively, with 2 bases between them. Germline values: CDR1 MRHNA, CDR2 SNTAGT. The CDR3 spans 13 residues. For the CDR3, the DNA is TGTGCCAGCAGTGACAGCTCCTACAATGAGCAGTTCTTC. This gives the protein CASSDSSYNEQFF.

This rearrangement joins TRBV5-4 to TRBJ2-6; 12 bases map to TRBD1. From germline, CDR1 is SGHNT and CDR2 YYREEE (reference sequence). Trimming cost V 4 bases and J 0 bases; bases outside gene matches: 11. The CDR3 consists of 20 residues. The CDR3 reads CASSGTGQGAVSSGANVLTF. The CDR3 DNA is TGTGCCAGCAGCGGCACGGGACAGGGGGCCGTTAGCTCTGGGGCCAACGTCCTGACTTTC. Variable domain in full (rest from reference TRBV5-4 and TRBJ2-6): ETGVTQSPTHLIKTRGQQVTLRCSSQSGHNTVSWYQQALGQGPQFIFQYYREEENGRGNFPPRFSGLQFPNYSSELNVNALELDDSALYLCASSGTGQGAVSSGANVLTFGAGSRLTVL.

V usage is TRBV27 and J usage is TRBJ2-5; a possible D gene is TRBD1 (6 bases). The germline gives CDR1 MNHEY, CDR2 SMNVEV (reference sequence). This CDR3 contains 15 residues. V lost 6 bases and J 9 bases, leaving 23 bases between the germline ends. The CDR3 region is CASRDTPGTTEAQYF. For the CDR3, the DNA is TGTGCCAGCAGGGATACGCCGGGGACAACGGAGGCCCAGTACTTC.

The table lists this clone with a few counts. The chain links TRBV4-1 to TRBJ1-5, with 10 bases identical to TRBD1. Trimming at V came to 2 bases and at J to 4 bases, leaving 14 bases not matched to a gene. This CDR3 is 19 amino acids long. CDR1 and CDR2 from the germline V gene are MGHRA and YSYEKL. The CDR3 DNA sequence: TGCGCCAGCAGCCAACAACCGGGACAGGGGCATATTGGGAATCAGCCCCAGCATTTT. Translation gives CASSQQPGQGHIGNQPQHF.

CDR3 DNA: TGTGCCAGCCATAGTGGGTCCTTCGGATCCAAAAACATTCAGTACTTC. This translates into CASHSGSFGSKNIQYF. This sequence joins TRBV19 and TRBJ2-4, with D unresolved. Trimming removed 9 bases from V and 2 bases from J, with 20 bases in between. Germline V lookup: CDR1 LNHDA, CDR2 SQIVND (reference sequence). The CDR3 is 16 residues long.

The V and J genes are TRBV10-2 and TRBJ2-1, with 13 nucleotides matching TRBD2. The CDR3 runs 16 residues. Germline CDR1 is WSHSY and CDR2 is SAAADI. V trimming: 4 bases; J trimming: 0 bases; junction bases outside the gene matches: 0. The CDR3 sequence: CASSGTSGSSYNEQFF. The CDR3 DNA sequence: TGCGCCAGCAGTGGGACTAGCGGGAGCTCCTACAATGAGCAGTTCTTC.